The TCR beta chain under discussion was sequenced for a study of regulatory T cells in long-lasting Graves disease (dated by TCRdb to 2020 to 2023). Broadly, across the study: Persistent Graves' disease meant more than 5 years of antithyroid drug treatment with TSH receptor autoantibodies that stayed positive. Peripheral blood TCR sequencing and RNA sequencing compared persistent Graves' disease patients with newly diagnosed Graves' disease patients. The study was conducted in China and was registered as a clinical trial. A total of around 35 samples were covered by TCR sequencing, comprising 13 persistent and around 20 newly diagnosed Graves' disease patients. Antithyroid drugs had been taken for approximately 9.5 years on average by persistent Graves' disease patients in the clinical cohort.

The method behind the library was multiplex PCR. Sequencing was performed on an Illumina HiSeq 4000. iRepertoire HTBI primers and Arm-PCR amplification of CDR3 regions were used to construct TCR beta libraries. Before sequencing, the PCR products went through gel purification. Per the source publication's procedure: Gene usage analysis of CDR3 amino acid clonotypes used the roughly 60 TRBV and fewer than 15 TRBJ segments found across samples. Filtered high-quality paired reads were merged into contigs using COPE and FqMerger. BLAST was used to align contigs to IMGT TRBV, TRBD and TRBJ reference genes, and CDR3 was defined according to IMGT. Clonotypes above 0.1% frequency were classified as highly expanded clones. Repertoire diversity was measured by Shannon entropy, and V-J evenness by the Gini coefficient. A clonotype was considered public if more than one individual shared it. TCRdb reran the public reads through fastp at Q25 and MiXCR, keeping productive beta chains. Here each entry gathers all rows of one CDR3 protein and keeps the most common genes and DNA. Here the V and J calls rest on TCRdb's processing, not on the authors' analysis. This sample lists 700,000 or so distinct CDR3 sequences; around 32% were detected once. The ten biggest clones cover 42% of the sample.

This clonotype was counted between two and nine times. Its binding antigen is unknown. No per-base quality is available; no much larger clone lies one base away. The label giving this sample's time point can be read as: persistent/refractory GD, antithyroid drugs over 5 years with positive TRAb. RNA was extracted from PBMCs in TRIzol for both TCR sequencing and RNA sequencing. The diagnosis of Graves' disease followed American Thyroid Association guidelines. The patients came from an endocrinology department in Xi'an, China. Each patient gave 7.5 to 10 milliliters of peripheral blood, collected in an EDTA anticoagulant tube. Ficoll Paque Plus density gradient separation was used to isolate PBMCs, and no further T cell sorting was performed. An Agilent 2100 Bioanalyzer and agarose gel were used to check RNA quality, while a NanoDrop 2000 measured RNA concentration. Points the paper makes about the study in general: The study examined only peripheral blood because the primary lesion, thyroid tissue, could not be accessed. A larger number of public clonotypes was shared among persistent patients (around 3,000) than among newly diagnosed patients (over 850). Compared with newly diagnosed patients, patients with persistent Graves' disease had lower TCR Shannon entropy and fewer highly expanded clones, which suggests clonal expansion. As a limitation, the authors acknowledged that the small sample size may reduce accuracy. Sequencing and analysis were limited to the TCR beta chain.

The sequence derives from a female donor with Graves disease. The specimen was peripheral blood mononuclear cells (PBMCs), collected when the disease was refractory, from a patient treated with antithyroid drugs.

The DNA is TGCAGTGCTAGAGATCGGGGACAGGGGCCCACTGAAGCTTTCTTT. Translated, it gives CSARDRGQGPTEAFF. The chain is made from TRBV20-1 and TRBJ1-1, with 10 junctional bases fitting TRBD1. CDR1 is given as DFQATT and CDR2 as SNEGSKA, both from the germline V gene (reference sequence). Trimmed from V: 0 bases; trimmed from J: 4 bases; junction bases lacking a gene match: 5. CDR3 length: 15 amino acids, cysteine to phenylalanine. Only the CDR3 DNA is retained, 45 bases long and in frame from the first base.